This TCR beta chain was sequenced for a study of PD-L1 blockade in urothelial cancer. At the level of the study: At some point between 2013 and 2014 therapy began: atezolizumab 1,200 mg intravenously every 3 weeks. Investigators checked blood 3 weeks (second dose) and 6 weeks after treatment start. The study recovered a median of around 140,000 T cells per blood sample.

CDR3 length: 15 residues. Trimming removed 4 bases from V and 2 bases from J, with 16 bases in between. Per the germline V gene, CDR1 is SGHRS and CDR2 is YFSETQ. This sample's time point: peripheral blood 6 weeks after treatment start. Study-wide results and caveats: Below-median pretreatment blood TCR clonality was a predictor of better survival.

This clone occurred once. Its antigen is currently unknown. Some clones are missing from TCRdb's copy, which holds only in-frame ones; the method was immunoSEQ multiplex PCR. The sample includes about 45,000 clones, less than 95% seen only once; the top ten take around 7%. V and J are TRBV5-1 and TRBJ2-7; D call uncertain. The input for sequencing was PBMCs, taken around atezolizumab (anti-PD-L1) treatment. The source of this sequence is a man between 65 and 85 years old with urothelial cancer. CDR3 in DNA: TGCGCCAGCAGCCCAGCGTCCCGGCAGCCCTACGAGCAGTACTTC. It yields the protein CASSPASRQPYEQYF. Using reference TRBV5-1 and TRBJ2-7 for the parts outside the CDR3, the full variable domain is KAGVTQTPRYLIKTRGQQVTLSCSPISGHRSVSWYQQTPGQGLQFLFEYFSETQRNKGNFPGRFSGRQFSNSRSEMNVSTLELGDSALYLCASSPASRQPYEQYFGPGTRLTVT.